The 16 T cell receptor beta chains in this list originate from one sample, sequenced in a study of blood T cell repertoires in COVID-19. Clones were sequenced by immunoSEQ multiplex PCR, and TCRdb holds only the in-frame ones, with some missing. Of approximately 180,000 clones detected, more than 75% appear once; the ten largest clones hold 15% to 20%. Sequenced input: peripheral blood. These receptors were collected from an older person with COVID-19, enrolled during active disease.

V and J are TRBV19 and TRBJ1-1, with unresolved D. With 4 bases removed from V and 1 base from J, the gap between germline ends came to 13 bases. The CDR3 totals 15 residues. CDR1 is LNHDA and CDR2 is SQIVND in the germline V gene (reference sequence). CDR3 sequence reads: CASSTYTAPNTEAFF. The CDR3 coding sequence is TGTGCCAGTAGTACCTATACAGCACCGAACACTGAAGCTTTCTTT.

This clone came up a few times. The J gene is TRBJ2-7, the V gene TRBV3-1 (or the pseudogene TRBV3-2); tentative D call: TRBD2 (6 bases). Between the trimmed V and J ends, which lost 2 bases and 3 bases, there was a span of 8 bases. Germline-derived CDR1 and CDR2 are LGHDT and YNNKEL (reference sequence). The CDR3 is made up of 13 amino acids. CDR3 residues: CASSQSGYYEQYF. The CDR3 DNA reads TGTGCCAGCAGCCAAAGCGGGTACTACGAGCAGTACTTC.

The gene calls are TRBV3-1 (or the pseudogene TRBV3-2) and TRBJ2-7, with a tentative D call TRBD1 (5 bases). Germline V gene sequence: CDR1 LGHDT, CDR2 YNNKEL (reference sequence). This CDR3 comprises 15 residues. V was pared by 2 bases and J by 5 bases, with 16 bases between. CDR3 coding DNA: TGTGCCAGCAGCCAACGGCTACAAGACAGTGACGAGCAGTACTTC. Its protein is CASSQRLQDSDEQYF.

This chain links TRBV12-3 or TRBV12-4 with TRBJ1-2; D is undetermined. V was trimmed by 3 bases and J by 4 bases, leaving 9 bases between them. The CDR3 totals 13 residues. The CDR3 sequence is CASSLGPTYGYTF. In DNA form, the CDR3 reads TGTGCCAGCAGTTTGGGCCCGACCTATGGCTACACCTTC.

The V and J genes are TRBV27 and TRBJ2-2; TRBD2 matches 7 bases. The CDR3 sequence is 18 residues long. V shed 2 bases, J shed 6 bases, and the junction held 15 bases outside the gene matches. CDR1 and CDR2 (germline): MNHEY, SMNVEV (reference sequence). CDR3 amino acids: CASSLGRRQAGRSGELFF. The CDR3 nucleotides are TGTGCCAGCAGTTTAGGACGCCGGCAAGCGGGACGGTCCGGGGAGCTGTTTTTT.

The chain employs TRBV7-2 and TRBJ2-5; TRBD2 aligns across 10 bases. Per germline, CDR1 SGHTA and CDR2 FQGNSA. J was trimmed by 5 bases and V by 2 bases; bases with no gene match: 11. The CDR3 extends over 17 amino acids. The CDR3 loop is CASSLRGVSGGSETQYF. The CDR3 region has the DNA TGTGCCAGCAGCTTAAGAGGGGTTAGCGGGGGGTCCGAGACCCAGTACTTC.

The chain employs TRBV11-2 and TRBJ2-3; 7 nucleotides line up with TRBD2. CDR3 size: 15 residues. V was clipped by 3 bases and J by 5 bases; unmatched bases: 8. Germline V gene lookup returns CDR1 SGHAT and CDR2 FQNNGV. This CDR3 is CASSFGRGEGDTQYF. Here the CDR3 DNA reads TGTGCCAGCAGCTTTGGTCGAGGGGAGGGAGATACGCAGTATTTT. The variable domain in full, with the rest retrieved from reference TRBV11-2 and TRBJ2-3, is EAGVAQSPRYKIIEKRQSVAFWCNPISGHATLYWYQQILGQGPKLLIQFQNNGVVDDSQLPKDRFSAERLKGVDSTLKIQPAKLEDSAVYLCASSFGRGEGDTQYFGPGTRLTVL.

The DNA for the CDR3 is TGTGCCTGGAGTACGGACAGGGGCTACTCACCCCTCCACTTT. Translation: CAWSTDRGYSPLHF. The chain uses TRBV30 and TRBJ1-6; 9 nucleotides agree with TRBD1. Germline V lookup: CDR1 GTSNPN, CDR2 SVGIG (reference sequence). V shed 2 bases and J 10 bases; nucleotides not matched to a gene: 6. This CDR3 has 14 residues.

This chain connects TRBV3-1 (or the pseudogene TRBV3-2) to TRBJ2-1, with a possible D match to TRBD2 (7 bases). V was trimmed by 6 bases and J by 4 bases, leaving 13 bases between them. The V gene's germline CDR1 is LGHDT and CDR2 YNNKEL (reference sequence). The CDR3 is made up of 14 amino acids. CDR3 sequence: CASSLGGAYNEQFF. The CDR3 bases are TGTGCCAGCAGTCTAGGGGGGGCGTACAATGAGCAGTTCTTC.

CDR3 bases: TGTGCCAGTAAGCCGGGACAGGGGAACACTGAAGCTTTCTTT. Translation: CASKPGQGNTEAFF. V usage is TRBV19 and J usage is TRBJ1-1, with TRBD1 identical over 9 bases. CDR3 length equals 14 residues. In germline, CDR1 is LNHDA, CDR2 SQIVND (reference sequence). V shed 7 bases and J 1 base; nucleotides not matched to a gene: 4.

This clone was found a few times. The chain carries TRBV7-3 and TRBJ1-5; no reliable D call. Per the germline V gene, CDR1 is SGHTA and CDR2 is FQGTGA. Trimming left V 2 bases short and J 5 bases short, with 7 bases between. The CDR3 runs 13 residues. CDR3 DNA: TGTGCCAGCAGCTTACTCCCGGATCAGCCCCAGCATTTT. Protein: CASSLLPDQPQHF.

The V and J genes are TRBV5-5 and TRBJ2-3, with 7 bases fitting TRBD1. Germline trimming cut 0 bases from V and 6 bases from J; bases unmatched to any gene: 7. The CDR3 extends over 15 amino acids. From germline, CDR1 is SGHKS and CDR2 YYEKEE (reference sequence). CDR3: CASSLEGAPEDTQYF. As DNA, the CDR3 is TGTGCCAGCAGCTTGGAGGGGGCTCCTGAGGATACGCAGTATTTT.

The sample holds one count of this clone. V is TRBV9 and J is TRBJ1-6, with 7 bases that match TRBD1. CDR3 length equals 14 residues. Trimming at V came to 1 base and at J to 9 bases, leaving 4 bases not matched to a gene. Per the germline V gene, CDR1 is SGDLS and CDR2 is YYNGEE. The CDR3 nucleotides read TGTGCCAGCAGCGTACAGGGGGTAGGTTCACCCCTCCACTTT. Protein sequence: CASSVQGVGSPLHF.

Only one count was recorded for this clone. The J gene is TRBJ2-3, the V gene TRBV5-5, with a weak D call TRBD2 (6 bases). The germline V gene encodes CDR1 SGHKS and CDR2 YYEKEE (reference sequence). Trimming pared 1 base from V and 13 bases from J, leaving 16 bases between. The CDR3 covers 13 residues. The CDR3, as DNA: TGTGCCAGCAGCTTGCAGTGGGCTAGCGATGAGTATTTT. The encoded protein is CASSLQWASDEYF. Supplemented by reference TRBV5-5 and TRBJ2-3, the full variable domain reads DAGVTQSPTHLIKTRGQQVTLRCSPISGHKSVSWYQQVLGQGPQFIFQYYEKEERGRGNFPDRFSARQFPNYSSELNVNALLLGDSALYLCASSLQWASDEYFGPGTRLTVL.

The chain joins TRBV3-1 (or the pseudogene TRBV3-2) to TRBJ1-1, with D hard to call. This CDR3 has 13 residues. Germline CDR1 and CDR2: LGHDT and YNNKEL (reference sequence). Trimming left V 2 bases short and J 5 bases short, with 9 bases between. The CDR3 nucleotides are TGTGCCAGCAGCCAAACTCGCGGGACTGAAGCTTTCTTT. This encodes CASSQTRGTEAFF.

This chain links TRBV28 with TRBJ1-4; 10 nucleotides agree with TRBD1. This CDR3 contains 11 residues. The germline CDR1 and CDR2 sequences are MDHEN and SYDVKM. The V and J ends lost 3 bases and 15 bases, in that order; junction bases with no gene match: 1. The CDR3 loop reads CASSFGTGVFF. DNA of the CDR3: TGTGCCAGCAGTTTTGGGACAGGGGTGTTTTTT.